This T cell receptor beta chain was sequenced during a study of shared clonotypes between healthy human individuals. General study results and limits: Relative to their counterparts shared across all four donors, non-shared clonotypes exhibited diminished generation probabilities. The study found roughly 5% of naive CD4 clonotypes shared across several donors.

Genomic DNA per cell subset filled all wells of several immunoSEQ plates. Per the authors' pipeline: Junction-only immunoSEQ data arrived without quality scores, meaning filtering differed. Method: immunoSEQ multiplex PCR; TCRdb's copy keeps in-frame clones and lacks some. The DNA was the basis for D and trimming; V, J and clone size are from that table. The sample comprises roughly 2,000,000 clones, around 93% of which are singletons, and over 1.5% rests with the top ten. Concerning this clone itself: The antigen is not known.

Naive CD8 isolation took CD45RO-negative cells positively selected for CCR7 and excluded terminally differentiated effector memory CD45RA+ cells. This CDR3 is 12 amino acids long. Germline CDR1 reads MNHEY; CDR2 reads SMNVEV (reference sequence). The V and J ends lost 5 bases and 7 bases respectively, with 12 bases between them. The genes are TRBV27 and TRBJ2-7; perhaps TRBD1 as D (6 bases). This receptor was identified in a man younger than 35 in good health. Some clones in this sample may be carry-over from other donors' samples. The sequenced sample was naive CD8+ T cells from PBMCs. The CDR3: CASSQGPLEQYF. The CDR3 region has the DNA TGTGCCAGCAGTCAGGGGCCTCTAGAGCAGTACTTC.